Each of the 5 T cell receptor beta chains below was sequenced from the same sample in a study of somatic mutations in cytotoxic T cells in rheumatoid arthritis. Sequencing was performed with immunoSEQ multiplex PCR; in TCRdb, only in-frame clones are kept and a portion is missing. Among more than 5,500 clones listed, roughly four fifths were seen once. The specimen was CD8+ T cells sorted from blood. Source of these receptors: an older woman in good health.

The chain combines TRBV6-6 with TRBJ2-3; D may be TRBD2 (5 bases). CDR3 length: 15 residues. Between the trimmed V and J ends, which lost 7 bases and 9 bases, there was a span of 23 bases. From germline, CDR1 is MNHNY and CDR2 SVGAGI (reference sequence). The CDR3 loop reads CASKDSLAGRVTQYF. The CDR3 DNA reads TGTGCCAGCAAAGACTCCCTAGCAGGAAGGGTGACGCAGTATTTT.

Only a few counts were recorded for this clone. The chain has TRBV13 and TRBJ2-7; 11 bases align to TRBD2. The CDR3 covers 14 residues. V trimming: 5 bases; J trimming: 4 bases; junction bases outside the gene matches: 4. Germline V gives CDR1 PRHDT, CDR2 FYEKMQ (reference sequence). The chain's CDR3 is CASSISGGDYEQYF. The CDR3 DNA follows: TGTGCCAGCAGCATTAGCGGGGGGGATTACGAGCAGTACTTC.

About this clone itself: One end of the junction does not line up with germline, which may come from a read error. The chain has TRBV7-9 and TRBJ1-1, with D hard to call. In germline, CDR1 is SEHNR, CDR2 FQNEAQ (reference sequence). The length of the CDR3 is 13 residues. As DNA, the CDR3 is TGTGCCAGCACCTTACGGGTCAACACTGAAGCTTTCTTT. Residues: CASTLRVNTEAFF.

This chain uses TRBV5-1 with TRBJ2-1; unclear D gene. V lost 0 bases and J 4 bases, leaving 11 bases between the germline ends. There are 15 residues in the CDR3. Germline-derived CDR1 and CDR2 are SGHRS and YFSETQ. CDR3 DNA sequence: TGCGCCAGCAGCTTGGAACTACCCTTTTACAATGAGCAGTTCTTC. It yields the protein CASSLELPFYNEQFF.

This clone was counted only a few times. The gene calls are TRBV27 and TRBJ1-1, with 11 bases fitting TRBD1. This CDR3 has 16 residues. CDR1 and CDR2 (germline): MNHEY, SMNVEV (reference sequence). J gave up 9 bases and V 5 bases, and 14 bases lay outside the gene matches. The CDR3 region has the DNA TGTGCCAGCAGTCCAGGGACAGGGGGACCTATGACTAAAGCTTTCTTT. It specifies CASSPGTGGPMTKAFF.